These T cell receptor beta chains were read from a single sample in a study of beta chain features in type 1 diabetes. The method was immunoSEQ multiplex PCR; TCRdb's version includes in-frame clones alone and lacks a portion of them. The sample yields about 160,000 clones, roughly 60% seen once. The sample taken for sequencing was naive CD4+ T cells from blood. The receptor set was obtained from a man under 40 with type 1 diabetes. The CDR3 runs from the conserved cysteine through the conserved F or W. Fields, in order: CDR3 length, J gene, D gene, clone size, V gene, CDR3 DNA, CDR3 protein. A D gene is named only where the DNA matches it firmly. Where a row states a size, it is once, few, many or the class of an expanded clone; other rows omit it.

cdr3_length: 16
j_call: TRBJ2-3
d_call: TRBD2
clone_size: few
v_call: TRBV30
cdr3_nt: TGTGCCTGGAGACGGGGACTAGCGGATAGCACAGATACGCAGTATTTT
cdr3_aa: CAWRRGLADSTDTQYF

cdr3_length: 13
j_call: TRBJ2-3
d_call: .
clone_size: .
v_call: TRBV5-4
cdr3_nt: TGTGCCAGCAGCTTCGACTCTTCCGATACGCAGTATTTT
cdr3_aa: CASSFDSSDTQYF

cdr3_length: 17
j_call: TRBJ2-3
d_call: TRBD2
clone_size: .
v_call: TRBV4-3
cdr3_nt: TGCGCCAGCAGCCAACATCCTAGCGGGGGCACCACAGATACGCAGTATTTT
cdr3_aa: CASSQHPSGGTTDTQYF

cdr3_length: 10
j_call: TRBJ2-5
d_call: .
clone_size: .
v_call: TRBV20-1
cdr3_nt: TGCAGTGCTAGTCAAGAGACCCAGTACTTC
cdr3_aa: CSASQETQYF

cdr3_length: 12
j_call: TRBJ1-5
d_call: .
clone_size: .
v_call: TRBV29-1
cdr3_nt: TGCAGCGTTGGTGGGTGGATGCAGCCCCAGCATTTT
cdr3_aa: CSVGGWMQPQHF

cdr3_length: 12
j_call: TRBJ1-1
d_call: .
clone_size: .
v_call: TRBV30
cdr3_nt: TGTGCCTGGAGTCCCGGGAACACTGAAGCTTTCTTT
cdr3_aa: CAWSPGNTEAFF

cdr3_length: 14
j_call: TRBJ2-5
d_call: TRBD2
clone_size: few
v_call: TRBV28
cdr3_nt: TGTGCCAGCAGTTTCTTCGGGGGGAAAGAGACCCAGTACTTC
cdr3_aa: CASSFFGGKETQYF

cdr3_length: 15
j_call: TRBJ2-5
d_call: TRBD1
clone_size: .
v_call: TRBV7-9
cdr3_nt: TGTGCCAGCAGCCGATCGACAGGGCGGTGGGAGACCCAGTACTTC
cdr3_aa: CASSRSTGRWETQYF

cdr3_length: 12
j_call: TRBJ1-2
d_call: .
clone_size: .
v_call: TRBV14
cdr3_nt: TGTGCCAGCAGCCAAGATCGATATGGCTACACCTTC
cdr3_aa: CASSQDRYGYTF

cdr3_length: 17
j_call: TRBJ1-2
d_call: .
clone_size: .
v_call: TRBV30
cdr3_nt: TGTGCCTGGAGTGTAGGGATCCTCGGACGGCTCCTTTATGGCTACACCTTC
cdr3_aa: CAWSVGILGRLLYGYTF

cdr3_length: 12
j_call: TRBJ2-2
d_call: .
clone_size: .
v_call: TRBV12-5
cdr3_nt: TGTGCTAGTGGTGGCGTGGCCGGGGAGCTGTTTTTT
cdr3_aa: CASGGVAGELFF

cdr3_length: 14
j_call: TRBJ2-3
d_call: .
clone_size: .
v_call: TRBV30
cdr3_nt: TGTGCCTGGCGGGGGGACAGAAGCACAGATACGCAGTATTTT
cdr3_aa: CAWRGDRSTDTQYF

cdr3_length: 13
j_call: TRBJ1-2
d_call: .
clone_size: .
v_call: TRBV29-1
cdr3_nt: TGCAGCGTGGGCGCGGACAGTAACTATGGCTACACCTTC
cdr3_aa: CSVGADSNYGYTF

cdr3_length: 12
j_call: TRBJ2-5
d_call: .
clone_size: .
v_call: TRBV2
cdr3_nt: TGTGCCAGCGCCCCAAGCGGAGAGACCCAGTACTTC
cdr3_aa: CASAPSGETQYF

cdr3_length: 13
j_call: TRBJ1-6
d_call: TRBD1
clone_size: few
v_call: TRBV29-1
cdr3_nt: TGCAGCTGTAACAGGGGGAGTAATTCACCCCTCCACTTT
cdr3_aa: CSCNRGSNSPLHF

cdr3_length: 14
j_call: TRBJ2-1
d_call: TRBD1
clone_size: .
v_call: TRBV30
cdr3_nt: TGTGCCTGGAGTGGGACAGGGGCGGTCAATGAGCAGTTCTTC
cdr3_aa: CAWSGTGAVNEQFF

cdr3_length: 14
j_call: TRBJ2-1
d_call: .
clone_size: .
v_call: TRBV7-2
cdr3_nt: TGTGCCAGCAGCTTCCGAGGAGGGGACAATGAGCAGTTCTTC
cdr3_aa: CASSFRGGDNEQFF

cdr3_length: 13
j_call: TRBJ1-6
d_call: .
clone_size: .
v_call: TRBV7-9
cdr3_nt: TGTGCCAGCAGCTTAGTGGGTGATCCACCCCTCCACTTT
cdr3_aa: CASSLVGDPPLHF

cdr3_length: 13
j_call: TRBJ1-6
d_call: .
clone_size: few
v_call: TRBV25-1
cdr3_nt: TGTGCCAGCAGTGCACAGGATAATTCACCCCTCCACTTT
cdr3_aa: CASSAQDNSPLHF

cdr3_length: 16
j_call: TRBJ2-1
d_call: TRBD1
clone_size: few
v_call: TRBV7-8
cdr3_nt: TGTGCCAGCAGCTCGGGACAGGGCCAATCCTACAATGAGCAGTTCTTC
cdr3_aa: CASSSGQGQSYNEQFF

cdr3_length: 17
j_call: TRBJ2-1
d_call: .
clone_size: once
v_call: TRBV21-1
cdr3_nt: TGTGCCAGCAGCTCTGAACCGGGACTAGTCTCCTACAATGAGCAGTTCTTC
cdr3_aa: CASSSEPGLVSYNEQFF

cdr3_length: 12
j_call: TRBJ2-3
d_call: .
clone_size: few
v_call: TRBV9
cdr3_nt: TGTGCCAGCAGCGTAGAGTCAGATACGCAGTATTTT
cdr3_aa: CASSVESDTQYF

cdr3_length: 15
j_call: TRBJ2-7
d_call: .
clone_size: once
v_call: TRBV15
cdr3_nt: TGTGCCACCAGCAGGCCAGGGACCGAAGCCTACGAGCAGTACTTC
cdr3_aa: CATSRPGTEAYEQYF

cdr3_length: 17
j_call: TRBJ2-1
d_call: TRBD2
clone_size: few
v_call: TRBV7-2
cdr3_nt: TGTGCCAGCAGCTCTGTAGGTCGGGCTAGCGGTTACAATGAGCAGTTCTTC
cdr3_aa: CASSSVGRASGYNEQFF

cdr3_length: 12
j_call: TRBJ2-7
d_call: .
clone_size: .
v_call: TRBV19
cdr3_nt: TGTGCCAGTAGTGCGGACCTCTACGAGCAGTACTTC
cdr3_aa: CASSADLYEQYF

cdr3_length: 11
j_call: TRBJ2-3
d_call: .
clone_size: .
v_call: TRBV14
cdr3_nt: TGTGCCAGCAGCCGGGCGAATACGCAGTATTTT
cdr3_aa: CASSRANTQYF

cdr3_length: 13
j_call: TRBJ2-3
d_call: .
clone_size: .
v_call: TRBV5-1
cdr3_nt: TGCGCCAGCAGCTTGGCGAGTAGCGATACGCAGTATTTT
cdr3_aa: CASSLASSDTQYF

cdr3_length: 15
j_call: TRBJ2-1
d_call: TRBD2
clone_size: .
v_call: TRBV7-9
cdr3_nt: TGTGCCAGCAGCGAACTAGCGGGGGCCTACAATGAGCAGTTCTTC
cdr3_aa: CASSELAGAYNEQFF

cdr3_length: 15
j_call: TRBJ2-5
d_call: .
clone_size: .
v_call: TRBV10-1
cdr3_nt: TGCGCCAGCAGTGTAGACAGCTCTCCTACAGAGACCCAGTACTTC
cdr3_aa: CASSVDSSPTETQYF

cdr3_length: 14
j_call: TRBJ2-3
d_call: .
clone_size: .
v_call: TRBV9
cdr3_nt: TGTGCCAGCAGCTACCAGGTTAGCACAGATACGCAGTATTTT
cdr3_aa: CASSYQVSTDTQYF

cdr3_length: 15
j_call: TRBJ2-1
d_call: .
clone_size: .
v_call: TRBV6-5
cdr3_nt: TGTGCCAGCAGTTACTCGATGTTGACAGTTAATGAGCAGTTCTTC
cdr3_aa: CASSYSMLTVNEQFF

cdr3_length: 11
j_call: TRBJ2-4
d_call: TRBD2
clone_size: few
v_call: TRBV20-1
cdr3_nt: TGCAGTTCCCCCGGGACTAGCATTCAGTACTTC
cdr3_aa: CSSPGTSIQYF

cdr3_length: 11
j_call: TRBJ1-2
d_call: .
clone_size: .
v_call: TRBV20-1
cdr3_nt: TGCAGTGCCCTCGGGAGCTATGGCTACACCTTC
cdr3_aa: CSALGSYGYTF

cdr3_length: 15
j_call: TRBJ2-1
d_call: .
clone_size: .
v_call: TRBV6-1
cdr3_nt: TGTGCCAGCAGTGAACAGGGGATCGGGTACAATGAGCAGTTCTTC
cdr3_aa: CASSEQGIGYNEQFF

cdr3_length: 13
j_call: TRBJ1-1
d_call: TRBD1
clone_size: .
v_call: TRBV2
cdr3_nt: TGTGCCAGCAGAAGACAGGGAAACACTGAAGCTTTCTTT
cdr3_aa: CASRRQGNTEAFF

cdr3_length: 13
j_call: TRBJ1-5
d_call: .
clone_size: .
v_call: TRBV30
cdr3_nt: TGTGCCTGGAGTTACCGGGGCAATCAGCCCCAGCATTTT
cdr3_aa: CAWSYRGNQPQHF

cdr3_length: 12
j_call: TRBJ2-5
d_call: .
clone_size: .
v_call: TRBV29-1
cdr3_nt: TGCAGCGTTGAACAGGGGTGGGAGACCCAGTACTTC
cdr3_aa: CSVEQGWETQYF

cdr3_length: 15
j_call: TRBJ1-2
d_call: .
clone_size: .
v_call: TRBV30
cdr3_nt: TGTGCCTGGAGTGCCCCCGGTCCACCCGACCTGTGGAACACCTTC
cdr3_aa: CAWSAPGPPDLWNTF

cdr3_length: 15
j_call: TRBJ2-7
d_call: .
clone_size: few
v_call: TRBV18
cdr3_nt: TGTGCCAGCTCACCATCGCAGGGGCATCCTCTCGAGCAGTACTTC
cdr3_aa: CASSPSQGHPLEQYF

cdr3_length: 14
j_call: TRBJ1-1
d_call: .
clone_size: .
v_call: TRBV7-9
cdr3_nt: TGTGCCAGCAGCGCAGTCGGGCAAGGCACTGAAGCTTTCTTT
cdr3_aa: CASSAVGQGTEAFF

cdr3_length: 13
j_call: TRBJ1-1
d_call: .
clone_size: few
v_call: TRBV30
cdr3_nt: TGTGCCTGGAGTCCTGATTCGAACACTGAAGCTTTCTTT
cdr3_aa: CAWSPDSNTEAFF

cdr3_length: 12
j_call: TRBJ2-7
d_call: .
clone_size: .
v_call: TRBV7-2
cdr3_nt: TGTGCCAGCAGCTTAGTTGGCTACGAGCAGTACTTC
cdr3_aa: CASSLVGYEQYF

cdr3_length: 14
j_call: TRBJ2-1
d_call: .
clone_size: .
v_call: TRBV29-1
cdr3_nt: TGCAGCGTTAAGCGGGCGAGCTCCTACAATGAGCAGTTCTTC
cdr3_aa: CSVKRASSYNEQFF

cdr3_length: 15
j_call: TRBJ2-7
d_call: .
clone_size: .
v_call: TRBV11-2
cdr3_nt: TGTGCCAGCAGTTACTCGACAGGACCCAACAACGAGCAGTACTTC
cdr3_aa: CASSYSTGPNNEQYF

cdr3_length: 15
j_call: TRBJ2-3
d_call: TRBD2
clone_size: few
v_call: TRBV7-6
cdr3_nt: TGTGCCAGCAGCTTTCAGGGGACTAGCGACCATACGCAGTATTTT
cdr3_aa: CASSFQGTSDHTQYF

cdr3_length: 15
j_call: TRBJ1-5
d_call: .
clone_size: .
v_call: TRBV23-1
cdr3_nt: TGCGCCAGCAGTCAATCGGCACCGCCCAATCAGCCCCAGCATTTT
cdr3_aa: CASSQSAPPNQPQHF

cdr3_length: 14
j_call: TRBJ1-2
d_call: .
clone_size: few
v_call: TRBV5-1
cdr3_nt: TGCGCCAGCAGCTCGCCAGGGGCGGACTATGGCTACACCTTC
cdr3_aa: CASSSPGADYGYTF

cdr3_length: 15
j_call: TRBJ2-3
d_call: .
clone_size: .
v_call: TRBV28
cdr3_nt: TGTGCCAGCAGTCCCCGACAGGTGGGCACAGATACGCAGTATTTT
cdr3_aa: CASSPRQVGTDTQYF

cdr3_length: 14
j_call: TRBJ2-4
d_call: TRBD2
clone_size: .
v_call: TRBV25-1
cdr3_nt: TGTGCCAGCAGTGAGCGGGAGCCGTTCGGCATTCAGTACTTC
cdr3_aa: CASSEREPFGIQYF

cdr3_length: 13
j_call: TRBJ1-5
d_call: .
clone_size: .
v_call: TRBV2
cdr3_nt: TGTGCCAGCAGTGAAGCGGGGCCCGGAGCCCAGCATTTT
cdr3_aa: CASSEAGPGAQHF

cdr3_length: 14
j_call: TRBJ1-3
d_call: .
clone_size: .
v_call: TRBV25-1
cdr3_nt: TGTGCCAGCAGTGAATATACCTCTGGAAACACCATATATTTT
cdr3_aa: CASSEYTSGNTIYF

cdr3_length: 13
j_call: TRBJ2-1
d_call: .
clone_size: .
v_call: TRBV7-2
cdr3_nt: TGTGCCAGCAGCTTAGTTCTCGGTAATGAGCAGTTCTTC
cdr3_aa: CASSLVLGNEQFF

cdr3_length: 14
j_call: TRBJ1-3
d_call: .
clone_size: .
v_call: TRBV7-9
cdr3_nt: TGTGCCAGCAGAACAGGTTCTTCAGGAAACACCATATATTTT
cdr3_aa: CASRTGSSGNTIYF